This T cell receptor beta chain was documented in a study of cytomegalovirus exposure and HLA in healthy donors (dated by TCRdb to 2017 to 2019). For context, the study as a whole: An earlier analysis of 587 of the donors reported 276 Gb of sequence data and some 100 million unique TCR beta sequences from roughly 200 million T cells. A later genetic analysis took genome-wide SNP genotypes for about 55% of the 666 donors and used that subset as a discovery cohort. Across around 400 genotyped donors of the cohort, an average of approximately 240,000 unique TCR beta nucleotide sequences per donor were sequenced, and approximately 17% of those sequences were non-productive. Donor age, sex, ethnicity and CMV serostatus were compiled alongside the repertoire data. Typing coverage differed by locus: A, B, C, DRB1 and DQB1 were typed in about 620-640 donors, DQA1 in roughly 500, DPA1 in 606, and DPB1 in 400 to 480. The study combined high-throughput TCR immunosequencing, statistical association of individual TCRs with disease status, and machine learning to predict cytomegalovirus infection status. Of the 350 to 450 genotyped donors, about 80% fell in the genetic ancestry cluster associated with self-reported Caucasian donors. The study used immunosequencing to profile the T cell repertoires of about 670 subjects and linked those repertoires to cytomegalovirus serostatus. The study aimed to test whether cataloging public T cell receptors could reveal signatures of past pathogen exposure. In an earlier analysis of 587 of the donors, high-throughput TCR beta sequencing was used to judge whether each TCR beta V gene segment behaved as functional or pseudogenic. The later analysis used no new phenotypic data to find candidate immune exposures, relying instead on TCR beta sequences and their occurrence across donors. Roughly 5 DR-DQ haplotypes were handled as single units for association and clustering because linkage in the cohort was strong. Along with the approximately 670-subject first cohort, a separate validation cohort of roughly 110 different subjects was used. HLA typing covered class I and class II loci at four-digit resolution. About 280 gigabases of sequencing data and roughly 81 million unique TCR sequences made up an early release that covered around 640 HLA-typed donors. All discovery cohort repertoires had been generated using a single sequencing platform. To study patterns of TCR occurrence, a later analysis re-analyzed previously published TCR beta repertoires from around 660 donors and added high-resolution HLA genotyping. The paper as a whole reports these results and caveats: The authors suggested that the approach could potentially be generalized to other disease states and immunological phenotypes. While some public TCRs were present in many individuals, most TCR sequences turned up only very rarely across donors. In a later analysis, TCR association rates were found to vary across HLA loci, with the most associated TCRs seen for DRB1 alleles and the fewest for HLA-C alleles. Three of the identified cytomegalovirus-associated TCR beta chains were confirmed in vitro to be specific for cytomegalovirus antigens. In the study, 150 to 200 TCR beta chains were listed as associated with cytomegalovirus. A further reported finding was that TCR beta sequences accurately predicted the HLA-A and HLA-B alleles for most subjects in the first cohort. Compared with equally common non-associated chains, HLA-associated TCR beta chains in a later analysis were more clonally expanded and had lower generation probabilities. A later analysis found that most CMV-associated TCR beta chains appeared HLA-restricted, with HLA associations seemingly driven largely by CMV exposure. The cohort was sequenced for TCR beta chains only, and without alpha or paired-chain data the features that could be detected were limited. Because the 87-base-pair reads could not distinguish some IMGT-functional V segments, including TRBV6-2 and TRBV6-3, those segments were excluded. An association between a missense DCLRE1C variant and V-gene and J-gene trimming of TCR beta chains was found in a later genetic analysis and replicated in an independent cohort. Specific HLA alleles were associated with 15,000 to 20,000 TCR beta sequences at a false discovery rate of 0.05 in a later analysis. The classifier was reported to diagnose cytomegalovirus status with high specificity and sensitivity in both the original cohort and the validation cohort. Assigning TCR associations to individual alleles was difficult when HLA alleles, especially DR and DQ, strongly co-occurred. Roughly uniform sequencing depth across donors was assumed in presence/absence analyses, although this assumption may not hold. The only immune exposure information available for the cohort was CMV serostatus. A later analysis reported that several top co-occurrence clusters appeared linked to parvovirus B19, influenza, CMV and Epstein-Barr virus. Linkage disequilibrium might explain the correlated functional status among segregating V segments, but an unknown experimental factor could not be excluded. A group of highly shared sequence variants was considered likely to be a technical artifact of the sequencing pipeline. HLA typing was unavailable for some donors at each locus, so association tests used only the typed subset. In an earlier analysis of around 600 of the donors, most TCR beta V segments were observed in productive rearrangements about 90% or about 30% of the time, broadly matching IMGT annotations. Compared with the roughly 670-donor mean, donors in an Asian-associated ancestry cluster had fewer N-insertions in productive TCRs, according to a later genetic analysis. Because counts were too low, about 18 rarely observed V segments, including chromosome 9 orphons, were excluded from the earlier analysis of 587 of the donors.

Receptor libraries were prepared by the immunoSEQ multiplex PCR assay. The multiplex PCR relied on a mix of 60 forward primers for TCR Vbeta segments and 13 reverse primers for TCR Jbeta segments. Amplification of the CDR3 region of rearranged TCR beta genes was performed with a multiplex PCR assay on genomic DNA. On the Illumina HiSeq System, the amplified TCR beta libraries were sequenced as 87-base-pair reads. On the authors' methods: A later analysis tallied roughly 80 million unique TCR beta chains across the roughly 610 repertoires, and around 9.9 million of those chains were shared by two or more donors. Raw reads were error-corrected and collapsed into unique sequences with a nearest-neighbor algorithm that merged closely related sequences to remove PCR and sequencing errors. V, D and J gene segments were assigned by aligning CDR3 sequences to IMGT reference sequences. For a sequence to be retained, a match of at least six nucleotides was required to both a V gene segment and a J gene segment. Rearrangements were classified as productive when the CDR3 lacked stop codons and remained in frame with V and J, and all other rearrangements were classified as non-productive. CDR3 was defined according to IMGT convention as the region running from the second conserved V-encoded cysteine to the conserved J-encoded phenylalanine. The earlier analysis of some 550 of the donors excluded any sequence lacking an unambiguous match to a single V gene segment. In an earlier analysis of almost 600 of the donors, a V segment was called functional when productive rearrangements were above 56.7%, and segregating when the standard deviation between donors exceeded 5%. A statistical classification framework was built to diagnose cytomegalovirus status from the catalog of TCR beta chain sequences. V and J gene assignment, in a later analysis, came from comparing TCR nucleotide sequences with IMGT/GENE-DB human TR gene sequences. A later analysis assigned CDR3 sequences and most-parsimonious VDJ recombination scenarios with the TCRdist pipeline. In a later analysis, every TCR beta chain was defined by the combination of its CDR3 amino acid sequence and its V-gene family, and reads without a unique V-gene family were dropped. To address suspected cross-contamination and a sequencing artifact, a later analysis removed 592 highly shared, low-generation-probability nucleotide sequences. A later analysis calculated a clonal expansion index for each public chain from normalized within-repertoire ranks of inferred template counts. In a later analysis, generation probabilities were computed with a VDJ recombination model fitted to out-of-frame rearrangements, and the resulting probabilities were checked against IGoR. A later analysis scored TCR-TCR, TCR-HLA and TCR-CMV co-occurrence with hypergeometric tests, applying a repertoire-size bias correction to TCR pairs. False discovery rates were estimated in a later analysis by permuting HLA or CMV assignments 20 times. In a later analysis, co-occurring TCRs were grouped using DBSCAN, with TCRdist sequence similarity added in when clustering inside HLA-allele-positive subsets. Repertoires with fewer than 30,000 or more than 120,000 public chains were left out of co-occurrence clustering, as were about 5 repertoires with anomalous nucleotide sharing. The source is immuneACCESS, and TCRdb retained only in-frame sequences with V and J called. Part of the clones is not carried over; for the studies checked, unresolved V genes explain less than half of this, and the remainder is unexplained. Clone size and the V and J calls come from that table; the DNA yielded D and trimming. A total of around 94,000 clones appear in this sample, about 80% of them only once. The leading ten clones occupy 10% of the sample.

Concerning this clone: Its antigen is still unknown. No base quality information exists; no much larger clone differs at one position.

The germline V gene yields SGDLS for CDR1 and YYNGEE for CDR2. The V end loses 0 bases and the J end loses 4 bases, and a stretch of 13 bases separates them. Reading from cysteine to phenylalanine, the CDR3 counts 15 amino acids. Of the read, only the CDR3 DNA is kept; its 45 bases are in frame from base 1. In total, approximately 700 healthy bone marrow donors made up the cohort. Cohort members were all nominally healthy when sampled, although unrecorded immune exposures were likely present. CMV serostatus was positive for around 310 and negative for about half of the 666 cohort members, and was not recorded for this donor. A peripheral blood sample was collected from each donor, and TCR beta sequencing was performed on peripheral blood mononuclear cells. The Qiagen DNeasy Blood Extraction Kit was used to extract genomic DNA from the blood cell samples.

The sequenced material came from PBMCs. This sequence was found in a human donor in good health. Rearrangement joined TRBV9 to TRBJ1-2; the D segment cannot be called with confidence. The CDR3 reads as follows: CASSVDGVASYGYTF. The nucleotides read TGTGCCAGCAGCGTAGACGGGGTTGCTAGCTATGGCTACACCTTC.